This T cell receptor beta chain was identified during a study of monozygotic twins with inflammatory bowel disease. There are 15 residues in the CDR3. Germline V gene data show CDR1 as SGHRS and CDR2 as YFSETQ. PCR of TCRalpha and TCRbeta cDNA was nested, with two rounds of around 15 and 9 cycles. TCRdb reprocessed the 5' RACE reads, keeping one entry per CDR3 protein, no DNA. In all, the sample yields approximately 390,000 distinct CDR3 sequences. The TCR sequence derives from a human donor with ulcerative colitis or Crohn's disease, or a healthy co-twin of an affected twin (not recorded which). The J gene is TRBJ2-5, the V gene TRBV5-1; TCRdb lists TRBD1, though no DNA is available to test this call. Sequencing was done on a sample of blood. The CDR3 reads CASSSYRGSQETQYF. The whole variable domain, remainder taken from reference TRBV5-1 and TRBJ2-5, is KAGVTQTPRYLIKTRGQQVTLSCSPISGHRSVSWYQQTPGQGLQFLFEYFSETQRNKGNFPGRFSGRQFSNSRSEMNVSTLELGDSALYLCASSSYRGSQETQYFGPGTRLLVL.